Listed here are 25 T cell receptor beta chains from one sample, sequenced in a study of T cells in Graves' hyperthyroidism and ophthalmopathy. It was RNA transcripts that yielded the amplified TCR beta CDR3 regions. First-round RT-PCR with HTBI primers amplified the TCR CDR3 region. TCRdb re-called the multiplex PCR reads through MiXCR, storing one row per CDR3 protein. The table lists 300,000 to 450,000 distinct CDR3 sequences, less than 15% of them singletons. The sample comprised blood. These receptors originate from a man aged 25 to 45 with Graves' hyperthyroidism that later progressed to Graves' ophthalmopathy.

This clonotype has at least ten counts. In nucleotides, the CDR3 is TGTGCCAGCAGTCCTCCCCAAGAGACCCAGTACTTC. Its translation: CASSPPQETQYF. The V call is TRBV11-1, the J call TRBJ2-5; D gene ambiguous. Between the trimmed V and J ends, which lost 6 bases and 1 base, there was a span of 6 bases. The CDR3 consists of 12 residues. Germline V gene data show CDR1 as SGHAT and CDR2 as FQDESV (reference sequence).

This clonotype was seen repeatedly, ten times or more. V is TRBV7-9 and J is TRBJ2-1; no definite D call. Germline V gene data show CDR1 as SEHNR and CDR2 as FQNEAQ (reference sequence). The CDR3 runs 13 residues. Trimming removed 7 bases at V and 4 bases at J, with 11 bases between. CDR3 protein: CASNPGGYNEQFF. The CDR3 DNA sequence: TGTGCCAGCAACCCGGGCGGTTACAATGAGCAGTTCTTC. Looking up the rest from reference TRBV7-9 and TRBJ2-1 gives the full variable domain: DTGVSQNPRHKITKRGQNVTFRCDPISEHNRLYWYRQTLGQGPEFLTYFQNEAQLEKSRLLSDRFSAERPKGSFSTLEIQRTEQGDSAMYLCASNPGGYNEQFFGPGTRLTVL.

Ten or more counts support this clonotype. The chain uses TRBV6-1 and TRBJ1-6; possibly TRBD1 for D (5 bases). The CDR3 is 14 amino acids. V lost 5 bases to trimming and J lost 7 bases, with 12 bases between them. Germline lookup yields CDR1 MNHNS and CDR2 SASEGT. The CDR3 protein is CASSYEGSNSPLHF. Written as DNA, the CDR3 is TGTGCCAGCAGTTACGAGGGGTCAAATTCACCCCTCCACTTT.

This clonotype was seen many times. This rearrangement joins TRBV6-4 to TRBJ1-2, with D maybe TRBD1 (6 bases). Germline lookup yields CDR1 MRHNA and CDR2 SNTAGT. V lost 2 bases to trimming and J lost 4 bases, with 8 bases between them. This CDR3 contains 13 residues. The CDR3 reads CASSDQDSYGYTF. The CDR3 nucleotides read TGTGCCAGCAGTGACCAGGACAGCTATGGCTACACCTTC.

In this sample, this clonotype turned up many times. The V call is TRBV20-1, the J call TRBJ2-1; D is ambiguous. CDR3 length: 14 amino acids. Germline CDR1 and CDR2: DFQATT and SNEGSKA (reference sequence). Trimming stripped 1 base from V and 5 bases from J, with 12 bases between. The CDR3 loop reads CSARGGPTHNEQFF. In nucleotides, the CDR3 is TGCAGTGCTAGAGGAGGCCCCACACACAATGAGCAGTTCTTC.

A few counts support this clonotype. The V and J genes are TRBV3-1 and TRBJ2-7; the D gene is possibly TRBD2 (5 bases). The CDR3 extends over 13 amino acids. The V gene's germline CDR1 is LGHDT and CDR2 YNNKEL (reference sequence). Trimming removed 3 bases from V and 1 base from J, with 7 bases in between. The CDR3 spells CASSQRASYEQYF. Written as DNA, the CDR3 is TGTGCCAGCAGCCAGCGGGCGTCCTACGAGCAGTACTTC.

This clonotype was seen ten or more times. The gene calls are TRBV3-1 and TRBJ2-2; 8 nucleotides match TRBD2. J gave up 5 bases and V 4 bases, and 9 bases lay outside the gene matches. The CDR3 consists of 16 residues. Germline loops: CDR1 LGHDT, CDR2 YNNKEL (reference sequence). The CDR3 DNA reads TGTGCCAGCAGCCGGAGTAGCGGGGTGAGAACCGGGGAGCTGTTTTTT. It is translated as CASSRSSGVRTGELFF.

Ten or more counts support this clonotype. The chain carries TRBV12-3 or TRBV12-4 and TRBJ1-6, with a possible D match to TRBD1 (6 bases). Trimming left V 6 bases short and J 9 bases short, with 18 bases between. The length of the CDR3 is 15 residues. DNA for the CDR3: TGTGCCAGCAGATCGGAACAGGGTGTTTTTTCACCCCTCCACTTT. Encoded protein: CASRSEQGVFSPLHF.

The chain recombines TRBV27 with TRBJ2-7, with D perhaps matching TRBD2 (7 bases). CDR3 length: 15 amino acids. Looked up from germline, CDR1 is MNHEY and CDR2 is SMNVEV (reference sequence). V gave up 3 bases and J gave up 4 bases, with 16 bases separating them. CDR3 sequence: CASSLRGGRWYEQYF. The CDR3 DNA follows: TGTGCCAGCAGTTTGAGGGGGGGGAGATGGTACGAGCAGTACTTC.

The chain has TRBV4-2 and TRBJ2-7; TRBD2 might be the D (7 bases). This CDR3 spans 15 amino acids. Trimming took 0 bases from V and 4 from J, leaving 13 bases between them. CDR1 is LGHNA and CDR2 is YNFKEQ in the germline V gene. CDR3 sequence: CASSQDWAGAYEQYF. In nucleotides, the CDR3 is TGTGCCAGCAGCCAAGATTGGGCGGGGGCTTACGAGCAGTACTTC.

This clonotype was seen a few times. The DNA of the CDR3 is TGTGCCAGCAGCGACGGGACTCTCGGAAGGCTGTTTTTT. Its protein is CASSDGTLGRLFF. The chain joins TRBV7-9 to TRBJ2-2, with D maybe TRBD2 (6 bases). CDR1 is SEHNR, CDR2 FQNEAQ, per germline (reference sequence). V lost 5 bases and J 13 bases, leaving 17 bases between the germline ends. This CDR3 contains 13 residues.

This clonotype was detected many times. This rearrangement joins TRBV6-1 to TRBJ1-1; a weak D match, TRBD1 (5 bases). In germline, CDR1 is MNHNS, CDR2 SASEGT. The V and J ends lost 2 bases and 7 bases respectively, with 11 bases between them. This CDR3 comprises 13 residues. The DNA for the CDR3 is TGTGCCAGCAGTGAACTAGAGGGACTTGAAGCTTTCTTT. Encoded protein: CASSELEGLEAFF.

This clonotype was seen a handful of times. The chain uses TRBV7-6 and TRBJ2-5; possible D gene TRBD2, 6 bases. Trimming took 0 bases from V and 0 from J, leaving 17 bases between them. The CDR3 extends over 18 amino acids. In germline, CDR1 is SGHVS, CDR2 FNYEAQ. CDR3 nucleotides: TGTGCCAGCAGCTTAGCGGCTTGGAGGGGAAAGAACCAAGAGACCCAGTACTTC. Protein: CASSLAAWRGKNQETQYF.

This clonotype appeared a single time. The rearrangement joins TRBV11-3 to TRBJ2-7; TRBD1 might be the D (5 bases). Germline CDR1 reads SGHNT; CDR2 reads YENEEA. The CDR3 loop spans 14 amino acids. Trimming pared 7 bases from V and 1 base from J, leaving 14 bases between. For the CDR3, the DNA is TGTGCCAGCAACTGGTGGGGCCAGTCCTACGAGCAGTACTTC. Translating it yields CASNWWGQSYEQYF. The variable domain in full, with the rest retrieved from reference TRBV11-3 and TRBJ2-7, is EAGVVQSPRYKIIEKKQPVAFWCNPISGHNTLYWYLQNLGQGPELLIRYENEEAVDDSQLPKDRFSAERLKGVDSTLKIQPAELGDSAVYLCASNWWGQSYEQYFGPGTRLTVT.

At least ten counts were recorded for this clonotype. This chain uses TRBV11-3 with TRBJ2-2; 11 bases line up with TRBD2. This CDR3 is built from 18 residues. CDR1 is SGHNT, CDR2 YENEEA, per germline. V lost 0 bases and J lost 7; bases outside the gene matches: 10. CDR3 bases: TGTGCCAGCAGCTTAGATCCCTCGACTAGCGGGGTACACGGGGAGCTGTTTTTT. Translating gives CASSLDPSTSGVHGELFF.

The chain is built from TRBV12-3 or TRBV12-4 and TRBJ2-2; 8 positions agree with TRBD1. Trimming removed 6 bases from V and 4 bases from J; junction bases left unmatched: 4. The CDR3 runs to 14 residues. The CDR3 DNA sequence: TGTGCCAGCAGGGCAGGGGGCGGCACCGGGGAGCTGTTTTTT. This gives the protein CASRAGGGTGELFF.

This clonotype turned up a few times. The J gene is TRBJ2-2, the V gene TRBV9; D unclear. The ends were cut back, 2 bases at V and 1 base at J, with 6 bases in the middle. The CDR3 sequence is 14 residues long. Germline V gives CDR1 SGDLS, CDR2 YYNGEE. In nucleotides, the CDR3 is TGTGCCAGCAGCGTCTTGCGGAACACCGGGGAGCTGTTTTTT. This codes for CASSVLRNTGELFF.

In the case of this clonotype: One end of the junction does not line up with germline, which may come from a read error. The chain combines TRBV6-2 or TRBV6-3 with TRBJ1-1; a possible D gene is TRBD1 (5 bases). The CDR3 spans 14 residues. CDR1 is MNHEY, CDR2 SVGEGT, per germline. The CDR3 coding sequence is TGTGCCAGCAGTTTAACGCCGGTTGGGACTGGAGCTTTCTTT. This gives the protein CASSLTPVGTGAFF.

The rearrangement uses TRBV10-3 and TRBJ2-1; weak D call: TRBD2 (5 bases). The CDR3 runs to 12 residues. CDR1 is ENHRY and CDR2 is SYGVKD in the germline V gene. V dropped 3 bases and J dropped 9 bases, with 9 bases sitting between them. This CDR3 is CAISELEFEQFF. The DNA of the CDR3 is TGTGCCATCAGTGAACTAGAATTTGAGCAGTTCTTC.

This chain connects TRBV30 to TRBJ1-5; D is unclear. Germline V gene sequence: CDR1 GTSNPN, CDR2 SVGIG (reference sequence). V lost 3 bases to trimming and J lost 3 bases, with 9 bases between them. This CDR3 region has 13 residues. CDR3 amino acids: CAWSPRNNQPQHF. DNA for the CDR3: TGTGCCTGGAGCCCCCGGAACAATCAGCCCCAGCATTTT.

A word on this clonotype: A much more abundant neighbour one base away suggests this may be a read error. The CDR3 end shows no conserved phenylalanine or tryptophan, and so a read error is likely. This chain joins TRBV6-2 or TRBV6-3 and TRBJ1-4; a possible D gene is TRBD1 (5 bases). Germline-derived CDR1 and CDR2 are MNHEY and SVGEGT. The CDR3 loop spans 16 amino acids. Trimming took 6 bases from V and 2 from J, leaving 16 bases between them. CDR3 sequence: CASSRYQGSTNEKLFS. The CDR3 bases are TGTGCCAGCAGCCGATATCAGGGATCTACTAATGAAAAACTGTTTTCT.

This clonotype appeared a few times. The V and J genes are TRBV12-3 or TRBV12-4 and TRBJ2-5; D might be TRBD2 (5 bases). The V and J ends lost 9 bases and 2 bases respectively, with 19 bases between them. CDR3 length: 15 amino acids. The CDR3 DNA reads as TGTGCCAGTAAATCACAACCCGGGATGCAAGAGACCCAGTACTTC. It specifies CASKSQPGMQETQYF.

At least ten counts were recorded for this clonotype. The V call is TRBV5-1, the J call TRBJ1-2; 8 bases are shared with TRBD1. Germline V CDR1 and CDR2: SGHRS, YFSETQ. CDR3 length: 15 amino acids. V was pared by 0 bases and J by 5 bases, with 6 bases of the junction left unmatched. This chain's CDR3 is CASSLAQGAEYGYTF. The DNA for the CDR3 is TGCGCCAGCAGCTTGGCGCAGGGGGCTGAATATGGCTACACCTTC.

The chain carries TRBV6-1 and TRBJ2-2; D is ambiguous. Trimming removed 4 bases at V and 2 bases at J, with 14 bases between. This CDR3 comprises 16 residues. The germline V gene encodes CDR1 MNHNS and CDR2 SASEGT. The CDR3 DNA is TGTGCCAGCAGTGGCGTAGGTCCTCTTAACACCGGGGAGCTGTTTTTT. The encoded protein is CASSGVGPLNTGELFF.

Many counts were recorded for this clonotype. The J gene is TRBJ1-6, the V gene TRBV9; D might be TRBD1 (5 bases). Germline lookup yields CDR1 SGDLS and CDR2 YYNGEE. Trimming shortened V by 3 bases and J by 10 bases, and 11 bases separated the two germline ends. The CDR3 has 13 residues. The CDR3 sequence: CASSAGRGSPLHF. CDR3 DNA sequence: TGTGCCAGCAGCGCAGGGCGAGGATCACCCCTCCACTTT.